Sequencing of this T cell receptor beta chain was carried out in a study of post-analysis software for immune sequencing data (dated by TCRdb to the mid-2010s). The study in broad terms: Disease courses on record covered relapsing-remitting, secondary progressive and progressive-relapsing multiple sclerosis, though some patients had no subtype annotation. Patient repertoires were compared against 11 to 12 previously published healthy control repertoires from donors aged roughly 6 to 25 years. A subset of samples was prepared in parallel using single-end sample barcoding, then pooled and co-amplified after Illumina adapter ligation. Here is what the overall study found, with its caveats: Patients showed significantly higher frequencies than controls for a handful of TRBV segments, among them TRBV5-6, TRBV5-1 and TRBV20-1. Multiple sclerosis patients had significantly lower normalized Chao1 diversity than controls, a result that suggests substantial peripheral T-cell clonal expansion. Direct clustering with F measure showed strong co-clustering of samples prepared in the same batch, prompting a batch-effect correction. The control group was slightly older than the multiple sclerosis patient group.

This clonotype occurred a few times. It lacks a known antigen. The input lacks base qualities; no much larger clone sits a single base away. To demonstrate the VDJtools post-analysis software, TCR beta repertoires were profiled from the peripheral blood of 13 young patients with multiple sclerosis. The patients with multiple sclerosis were children and adolescents between about 6 and 16 years of age. The receptor library was made with PCR. Sequenced using an Illumina HiSeq 2500. To reduce PCR and sequencing biases, unique molecular identifiers were incorporated into the TCR beta cDNA libraries. Approximately 500,000 cDNA molecules were obtained per 1 to 10 million input T cells, so each molecule approximated one T cell. Patient libraries were prepared and sequenced with the same protocol used for the earlier healthy control dataset. Samples belonging to the same batch were prepared together, multiplexed and sequenced on a shared HiSeq lane. Under the source paper's analysis protocol: MIGEC was used to process the raw barcoded reads, and molecular identifier groups with only a single read were discarded before consensus assembly and CDR3 extraction. Clonotype tables were post-analysed with VDJtools, normalizing diversity by down-sampling all datasets to the smallest sample size. In repertoire overlap clustering, CDR3 amino acid sequences, but not nucleotide sequences, were matched to correct batch-related cross-sample contamination. In-frame beta chains were kept once TCRdb had trimmed the public reads at Q25 with fastp and called clones with MiXCR. All rows with the same CDR3 protein become a single entry with the most common DNA and genes. The authors' filters were not applied to this entry. Counted in this sample were about 770,000 distinct CDR3 sequences; approximately 44% of them appeared once. The top ten clones comprise around 4.7% of the sample.

The cysteine opens and the phenylalanine closes a CDR3 of 15 amino acids. Just CDR3 DNA is preserved here, 45 bases in frame from base 1. V is pruned by 4 bases and J by 2 bases, leaving 7 bases of the junction without a gene match. Via the germline V gene (reference sequence), CDR1 is LNHNV and CDR2 YYDKDF. The sequence joins TRBV15 to TRBJ2-7; 8 central nucleotides agree with TRBD1. Source material: blood. The sequence derives from a girl aged 10 to 17 with multiple sclerosis. The CDR3 protein is CATSKEDRETYEQYF. The DNA reads TGTGCCACCAGCAAAGAGGACAGGGAGACCTACGAGCAGTACTTC.